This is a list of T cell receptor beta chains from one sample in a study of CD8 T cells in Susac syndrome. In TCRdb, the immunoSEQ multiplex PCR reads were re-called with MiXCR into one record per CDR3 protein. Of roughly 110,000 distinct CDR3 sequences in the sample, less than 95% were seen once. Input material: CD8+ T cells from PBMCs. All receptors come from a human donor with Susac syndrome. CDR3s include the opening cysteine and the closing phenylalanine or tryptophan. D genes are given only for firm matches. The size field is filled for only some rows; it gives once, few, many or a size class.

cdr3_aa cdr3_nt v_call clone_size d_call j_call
CATSDLPGQFDSPLHF TGTGCCACCAGTGATTTGCCGGGACAGTTTGATTCACCCCTCCACTTT TRBV24-1 NA TRBD1 TRBJ1-6
CASSIPDMDGYTF TGTGCCAGTAGTATTCCAGACATGGATGGCTACACCTTC TRBV19 NA NA TRBJ1-2
CSVGRGNQPQHF TGCAGCGTTGGGAGGGGCAATCAGCCCCAGCATTTT TRBV29-1 NA NA TRBJ1-5
CASSGPSMRF TGTGCCAGCAGCGGGCCCTCAATGAGGTTT TRBV9 NA NA TRBJ1-1
CASSVGGGAGEQFF TGTGCCAGCAGCGTTGGCGGGGGGGCGGGAGAGCAGTTCTTC TRBV9 NA TRBD2 TRBJ2-1
CASSRMTDNEQFF TGCGCCAGCAGCCGGATGACAGACAATGAGCAGTTCTTC TRBV4-1 NA NA TRBJ2-1
CASSLSRSNEKLFF TGTGCCAGCAGTTTATCCAGATCTAATGAAAAACTGTTTTTT TRBV12-3/TRBV12-4 once NA TRBJ1-4
CASSEYEQYF TGTGCCAGCAGTGAGTACGAGCAGTACTTC TRBV25-1 NA NA TRBJ2-7
CASSLGPGAYEQYF TGTGCCAGCAGCTTGGGTCCGGGGGCCTACGAGCAGTACTTC TRBV5-4 once NA TRBJ2-7
CSAVEVNTEAFF TGCAGCGCTGTTGAAGTGAACACTGAAGCTTTCTTT TRBV29-1 NA NA TRBJ1-1
CSAYNRDEGNYEQYF TGCAGTGCTTACAACCGGGACGAGGGAAACTACGAGCAGTACTTC TRBV20-1 NA NA TRBJ2-7
CASSPVGGQETQYF TGTGCCAGCAGCCCGGTGGGGGGGCAAGAGACCCAGTACTTC TRBV9 few TRBD2 TRBJ2-5
CASSQRQGAGDEQFF TGCGCCAGCAGCCAACGGCAGGGGGCGGGGGATGAGCAGTTCTTC TRBV4-1 NA NA TRBJ2-1
CASSHIFTTEAFF TGTGCCAGCAGCCACATCTTTACCACTGAAGCTTTCTTT TRBV7-9 NA NA TRBJ1-1
CASRMSDSGVNEQYF TGTGCCAGTAGGATGTCGGATAGCGGGGTGAACGAGCAGTACTTC TRBV19 NA TRBD2 TRBJ2-7